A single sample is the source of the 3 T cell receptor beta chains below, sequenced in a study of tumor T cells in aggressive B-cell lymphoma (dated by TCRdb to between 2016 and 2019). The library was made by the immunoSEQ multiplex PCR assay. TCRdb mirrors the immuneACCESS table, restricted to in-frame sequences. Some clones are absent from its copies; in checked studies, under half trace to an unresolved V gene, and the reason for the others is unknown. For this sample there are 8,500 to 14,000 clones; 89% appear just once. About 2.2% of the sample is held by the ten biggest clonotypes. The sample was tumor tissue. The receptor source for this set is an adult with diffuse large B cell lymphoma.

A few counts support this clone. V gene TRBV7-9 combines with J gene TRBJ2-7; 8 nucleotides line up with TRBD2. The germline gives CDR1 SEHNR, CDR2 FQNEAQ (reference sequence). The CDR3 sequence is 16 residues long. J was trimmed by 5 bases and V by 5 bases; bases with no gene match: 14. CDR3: CASSPSTGTRSNEQYF. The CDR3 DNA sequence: TGTGCCAGCAGCCCATCGACCGGGACTAGAAGTAACGAGCAGTACTTC. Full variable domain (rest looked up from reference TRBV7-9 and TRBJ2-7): DTGVSQNPRHKITKRGQNVTFRCDPISEHNRLYWYRQTLGQGPEFLTYFQNEAQLEKSRLLSDRFSAERPKGSFSTLEIQRTEQGDSAMYLCASSPSTGTRSNEQYFGPGTRLTVT.

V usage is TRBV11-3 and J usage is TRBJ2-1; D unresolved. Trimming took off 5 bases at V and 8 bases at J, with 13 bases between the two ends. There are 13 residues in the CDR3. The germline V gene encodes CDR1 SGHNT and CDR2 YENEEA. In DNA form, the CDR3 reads TGTGCCAGCAGCCCCCACTCTGGGCATGAGCAGTTCTTC. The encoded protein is CASSPHSGHEQFF.

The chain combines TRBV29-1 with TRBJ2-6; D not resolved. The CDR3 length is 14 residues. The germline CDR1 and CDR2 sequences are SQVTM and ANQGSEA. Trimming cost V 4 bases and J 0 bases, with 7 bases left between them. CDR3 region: CSVVVSSGANVLTF. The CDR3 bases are TGCAGCGTTGTCGTCAGCTCTGGGGCCAACGTCCTGACTTTC.